Included here is one T cell receptor beta chain sequence, with context. In the original analysis: Reference gene primer amplification gave nucleated cell count estimates. Profiled with immunoSEQ multiplex PCR; TCRdb holds only in-frame clones, not every one. Clonal size and the V and J genes are those of that table, whereas D and trimming came from the DNA. Seen here are roughly 80,000 clones, 86% observed once, and the top ten hold less than 2.5%. These data belong to a study of blood T cell repertoires in COVID-19. Study background: Sites in the United States, Italy and Spain provided acute and convalescent COVID-19 samples. In each case, the material was cDNA or gDNA derived from T cells, B-cell-depleted T cells, or PBMCs.

J gave up 7 bases and V 3 bases, and 5 bases lay outside the gene matches. This CDR3 has 14 residues. Germline CDR1 is SGHKS and CDR2 is YYEKEE (reference sequence). Sample: peripheral blood. The origin of this receptor is a woman aged 60 to 75 with acute or convalescent COVID-19. The V call is TRBV5-5, the J call TRBJ2-1; 9 bases map to TRBD1. CDR3 DNA sequence: TGTGCCAGCAGCTGGGGGACAGGGCGGAATGAGCAGTTCTTC. As protein: CASSWGTGRNEQFF.